The 9 T cell receptor beta chains listed next were all sequenced from one sample in a study of regulatory T cells in long-lasting Graves disease. Time point of the sample: newly diagnosed GD, antithyroid drugs for less than 3 months. The TCR library was made from RNA extracted from PBMCs. According to the study, TCR beta libraries were built with iRepertoire HTBI primers and CDR3-region Arm-PCR. TCRdb recomputed calls from the multiplex PCR reads with MiXCR, one row per CDR3 protein. This table holds hundreds of thousands of distinct CDR3 sequences, roughly 18% found once. Sequenced here: peripheral blood mononuclear cells (PBMCs), sampled at new diagnosis, from a patient treated with antithyroid drugs. The origin of the receptors is a female donor with Graves disease.

V usage is TRBV5-6 and J usage is TRBJ2-1; TRBD2 aligns across 14 bases. Germline CDR1 is SGHDT and CDR2 is YYEEEE. The CDR3 loop spans 17 amino acids. J gave up 10 bases and V 0 bases, and 9 bases lay outside the gene matches. The CDR3 DNA follows: TGTGCCAGCAGCTTGGGGCCCGGACTAGCGGGAGGACGCGAGCAGTTCTTC. This codes for CASSLGPGLAGGREQFF.

Worth noting for this clonotype: A much larger clone differs from this one at a single base, so this may be a read error. This rearrangement joins TRBV13 to TRBJ2-3; tentatively, D is TRBD2 (6 bases). Germline V gene lookup returns CDR1 PRHDT and CDR2 FYEKMQ (reference sequence). The CDR3 consists of 15 residues. DNA of the CDR3: TGTGCCAGCAGCTCCCGGGACTTCGCCACAGGTACGCAGTATTTT. Translation: CASSSRDFATGTQYF.

The chain recombines TRBV19 with TRBJ2-7, with TRBD2 matching over 11 bases. The V gene's germline CDR1 is LNHDA and CDR2 SQIVND (reference sequence). This CDR3 has 15 residues. The J segment lost 2 bases and the V segment lost 5 bases, leaving 5 bases of the junction unmatched. Here the CDR3 reads CASSSLAGATYEQYF. CDR3 coding DNA: TGTGCCAGTAGTTCACTAGCGGGGGCGACCTACGAGCAGTACTTC.

The genes are TRBV12-3 or TRBV12-4 and TRBJ2-2; D ambiguous. The CDR3 covers 11 residues. Trimming removed 7 bases from V and 5 bases from J, with 5 bases in between. The CDR3 reads CASMLTGELFF. CDR3 sequence (DNA): TGTGCCAGCATGTTGACCGGGGAGCTGTTTTTT.

This clonotype was counted ten times or more. The V gene is TRBV19, the J gene TRBJ2-1; D is possibly TRBD2 (7 bases). CDR3 length: 16 amino acids. CDR1 and CDR2 from the germline V gene are LNHDA and SQIVND (reference sequence). Trimming shortened V by 3 bases and J by 0 bases, and 12 bases separated the two germline ends. The CDR3 DNA reads TGTGCCAGTAGTATCGGGGGGCCGAGCTCCTACAATGAGCAGTTCTTC. It yields the protein CASSIGGPSSYNEQFF.

This clonotype was counted between two and nine times. The chain combines TRBV10-1 with TRBJ2-2; D not resolved. The germline CDR1 and CDR2 sequences are WNHNN and SYGVQD (reference sequence). V dropped 2 bases and J dropped 6 bases, with 7 bases sitting between them. The CDR3 consists of 13 residues. The CDR3: CASSEVGSGELFF. The CDR3 nucleotides read TGCGCCAGCAGTGAGGTTGGATCCGGGGAGCTGTTTTTT.

This clonotype was observed a few times. The chain couples TRBV20-1 to TRBJ1-1; 7 bases align to TRBD1. Trimming removed 7 bases from V and 1 base from J; junction bases left unmatched: 6. CDR3 length: 13 amino acids. Germline CDR1 DFQATT, CDR2 SNEGSKA (reference sequence). The CDR3 loop reads CSVHRGPNTEAFF. In DNA form, the CDR3 reads TGCAGTGTTCACAGGGGCCCGAACACTGAAGCTTTCTTT.

In this sample, this clonotype turned up many times. This chain uses TRBV6-4 with TRBJ2-6; no clear D gene. V was pared by 0 bases and J by 4 bases, with 10 bases between. Looked up from germline, CDR1 is MRHNA and CDR2 is SNTAGT. This CDR3 is 16 amino acids long. CDR3 amino acids: CASSDSESLGANVLTF. In DNA form, the CDR3 reads TGTGCCAGCAGTGACTCTGAGTCCTTGGGGGCCAACGTCCTGACTTTC.

The chain carries TRBV6-1 and TRBJ1-1; D is unresolved. The ends were cut back, 7 bases at V and 7 bases at J, with 13 bases in the middle. CDR1 and CDR2 (germline): MNHNS, SASEGT. The CDR3 runs 12 residues. CDR3 protein: CASMEPLREAFF. The CDR3, as DNA: TGTGCCAGCATGGAGCCCCTCCGTGAAGCTTTCTTT.